This TCR beta chain was sequenced in a study of CD8 T cells in ankylosing spondylitis. V lost 4 bases and J lost 2, with 7 bases in between. The V gene's germline CDR1 is SGHDT and CDR2 YYEEEE. This CDR3 is 12 amino acids long. TCRdb recomputed calls from the 5' RACE reads with MiXCR, one row per CDR3 protein. The data show about 300,000 distinct CDR3 sequences, with approximately 10% seen just once and 9.1% held by the top ten. The TCR originated in a female donor with ankylosing spondylitis or in good health (not recorded which). Material: blood, either unsorted or a sorted T cell fraction (not recorded which). The chain is built from TRBV5-6 and TRBJ2-7; no clear D gene. The DNA for the CDR3 is TGTGCCAGCAGCCAGACGGCCTACGAGCAGTACTTC. Translating gives CASSQTAYEQYF.